The clone carrying this TCR beta chain was picked up one time. Its matching antigen is unknown. These data originate in a study of T cell responses to AZD1222 COVID-19 vaccine. Study-level background: The study pooled second doses at about 4 or about 12 weeks. Study conclusions and caveats: Clonal diversity may have been underestimated in mostly white British donors. Reportedly, close to half of spike-specific TCRs are directed against unmutated variant regions. When two AZD1222 doses had been given, Spike-specific TCR breadth and depth rose.

The data were produced by immunoSEQ multiplex PCR, yet TCRdb's version contains in-frame clones alone and is incomplete. The table includes around 69,000 clones, over 80% detected once. CDR1 is MNHEY, CDR2 SVGAGI, per germline. The CDR3 sequence is 13 residues long. The J segment lost 5 bases and the V segment lost 7 bases, leaving 5 bases of the junction unmatched. The receptor was derived from an adult in good health. The chain carries TRBV6-5 and TRBJ2-3; 8 bases are shared with TRBD1. The specimen was peripheral blood, collected on day 0 of AZD1222 vaccination. The CDR3: CASKDRVIDTQYF. CDR3 coding DNA: TGTGCCAGCAAGGACAGGGTTATAGATACGCAGTATTTT.